This T cell receptor beta chain was recorded in a study of cytomegalovirus exposure and HLA in healthy donors. CDR1 is MGHRA, CDR2 YSYEKL, per germline. V lost 1 base, J lost 6 bases, and 3 bases stayed unmatched. The CDR3 sequence is 13 residues long. Researchers ran the PCR with 60 Vbeta and 13 Jbeta primers. The data were produced by immunoSEQ multiplex PCR, yet TCRdb's version contains in-frame clones alone and is incomplete. Of about 110,000 clones in the sample, over 60% are singletons; the top ten hold 4% to 5%. Sequencing was performed on PBMCs. This sequence joins TRBV4-1 and TRBJ2-7; 7 nucleotides align to TRBD2. The TCR sequence derives from a male donor in good health and CMV-seronegative. The CDR3 DNA follows: TGCGCCAGCAGCCAAGCCCGGGGGGTCGAGCAGTACTTC. Residues: CASSQARGVEQYF.